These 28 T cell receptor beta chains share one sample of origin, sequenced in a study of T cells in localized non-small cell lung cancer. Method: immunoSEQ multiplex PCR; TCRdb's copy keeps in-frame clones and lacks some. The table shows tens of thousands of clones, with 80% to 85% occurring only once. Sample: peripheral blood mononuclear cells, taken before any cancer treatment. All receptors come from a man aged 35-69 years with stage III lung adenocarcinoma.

In DNA form, the CDR3 reads TGTGCCAGCAGCTTATCCCGGACGGAATCCTATGGCTACACCTTC. Protein product: CASSLSRTESYGYTF. The chain combines TRBV7-8 with TRBJ1-2; no firm D call. Germline CDR1 and CDR2: SGHVS and FQNEAQ. This CDR3 region has 15 residues. Between the trimmed V and J ends, which lost 2 bases and 4 bases, there was a span of 14 bases.

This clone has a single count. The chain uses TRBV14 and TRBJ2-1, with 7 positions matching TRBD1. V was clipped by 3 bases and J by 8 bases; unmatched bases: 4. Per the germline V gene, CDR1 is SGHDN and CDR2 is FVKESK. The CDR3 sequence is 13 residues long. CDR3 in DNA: TGTGCCAGCAGCCAGAATCAGGGGGATGAGCAGTTCTTC. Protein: CASSQNQGDEQFF.

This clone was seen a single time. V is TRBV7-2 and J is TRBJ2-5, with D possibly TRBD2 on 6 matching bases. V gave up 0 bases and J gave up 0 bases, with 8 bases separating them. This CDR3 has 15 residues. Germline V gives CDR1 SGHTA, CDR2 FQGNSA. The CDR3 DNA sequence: TGTGCCAGCAGCTTAGCGGGGGGATACCAAGAGACCCAGTACTTC. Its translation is CASSLAGGYQETQYF.

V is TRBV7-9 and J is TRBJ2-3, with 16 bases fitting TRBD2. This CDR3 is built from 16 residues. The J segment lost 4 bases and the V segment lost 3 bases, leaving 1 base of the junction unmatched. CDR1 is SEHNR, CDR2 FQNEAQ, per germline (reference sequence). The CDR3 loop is CASSLGLAGGADTQYF. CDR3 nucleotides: TGTGCCAGCAGCTTGGGACTAGCGGGAGGGGCAGATACGCAGTATTTT.

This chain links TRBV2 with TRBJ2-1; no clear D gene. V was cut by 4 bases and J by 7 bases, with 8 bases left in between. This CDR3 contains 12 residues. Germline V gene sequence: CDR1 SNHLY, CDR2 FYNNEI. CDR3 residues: CASSAPRNEQFF. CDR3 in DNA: TGTGCCAGCAGTGCTCCTCGGAATGAGCAGTTCTTC.

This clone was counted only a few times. In DNA form, the CDR3 reads TGTGCCAGCAGCTTAGGGGCTGGACTTGCCAAAAACATTCAGTACTTC. Amino acid sequence: CASSLGAGLAKNIQYF. The rearrangement links TRBV7-9 to TRBJ2-4, with D maybe TRBD2 (5 bases). Germline CDR1 is SEHNR and CDR2 is FQNEAQ (reference sequence). This CDR3 contains 16 residues. Trimming stripped 1 base from V and 1 base from J, with 11 bases between.

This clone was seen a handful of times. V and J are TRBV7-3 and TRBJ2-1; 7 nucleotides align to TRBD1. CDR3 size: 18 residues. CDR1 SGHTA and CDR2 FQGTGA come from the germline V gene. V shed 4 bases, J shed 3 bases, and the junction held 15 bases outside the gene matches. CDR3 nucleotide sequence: TGTGCCAGCAGCTCATTCCGGGCTGAGACAGGGTTCTACAATGAGCAGTTCTTC. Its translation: CASSSFRAETGFYNEQFF.

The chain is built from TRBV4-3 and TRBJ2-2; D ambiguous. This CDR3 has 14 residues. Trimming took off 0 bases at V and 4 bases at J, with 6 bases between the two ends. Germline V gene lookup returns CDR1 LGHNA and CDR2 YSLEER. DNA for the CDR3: TGCGCCAGCAGCCAAGATATCTTCACCGGGGAGCTGTTTTTT. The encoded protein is CASSQDIFTGELFF.

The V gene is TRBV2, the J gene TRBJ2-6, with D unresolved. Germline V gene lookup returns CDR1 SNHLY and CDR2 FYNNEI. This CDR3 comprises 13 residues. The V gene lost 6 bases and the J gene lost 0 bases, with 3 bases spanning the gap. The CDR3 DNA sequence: TGTGCCAGCAGGGGCTCTGGGGCCAACGTCCTGACTTTC. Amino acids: CASRGSGANVLTF.

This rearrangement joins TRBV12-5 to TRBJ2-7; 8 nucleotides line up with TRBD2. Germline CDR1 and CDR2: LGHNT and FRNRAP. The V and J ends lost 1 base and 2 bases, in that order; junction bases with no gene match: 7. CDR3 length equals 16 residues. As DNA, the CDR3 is TGTGCTAGTGGTTTGGCTTCGACGGGGGGGGCCTACGAGCAGTACTTC. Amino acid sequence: CASGLASTGGAYEQYF.

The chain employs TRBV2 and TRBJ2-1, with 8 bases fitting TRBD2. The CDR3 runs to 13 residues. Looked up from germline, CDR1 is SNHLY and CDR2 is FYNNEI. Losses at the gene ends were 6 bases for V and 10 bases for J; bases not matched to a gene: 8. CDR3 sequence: CASSGSGSVEQFF. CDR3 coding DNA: TGTGCCAGCAGCGGGAGCGGGAGTGTGGAGCAGTTCTTC.

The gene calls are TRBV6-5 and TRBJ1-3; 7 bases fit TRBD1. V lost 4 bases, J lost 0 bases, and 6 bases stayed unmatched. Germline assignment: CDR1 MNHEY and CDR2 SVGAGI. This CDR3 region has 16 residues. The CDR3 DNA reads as TGTGCCAGCAGTTTGGGACAGCCGACCTCTGGAAACACCATATATTTT. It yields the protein CASSLGQPTSGNTIYF.

The CDR3 coding sequence is TGTGCCTCTCGGGGGGCAGCCTCGTCCGGGGAGCTGTTTTTT. It is translated as CASRGAASSGELFF. The rearrangement links TRBV7-3 to TRBJ2-2, with a possible D match to TRBD2 (7 bases). The germline V gene encodes CDR1 SGHTA and CDR2 FQGTGA. Trimming took 11 bases from V and 6 from J, leaving 19 bases between them. The CDR3 consists of 14 residues.

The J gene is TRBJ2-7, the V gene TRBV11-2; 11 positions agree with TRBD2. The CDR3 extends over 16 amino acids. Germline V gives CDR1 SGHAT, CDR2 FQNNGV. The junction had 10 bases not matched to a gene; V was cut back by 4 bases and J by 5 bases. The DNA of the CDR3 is TGTGCCAGCAGCTACACTAGCGGGGGTAGAGGAAACGAGCAGTACTTC. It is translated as CASSYTSGGRGNEQYF.

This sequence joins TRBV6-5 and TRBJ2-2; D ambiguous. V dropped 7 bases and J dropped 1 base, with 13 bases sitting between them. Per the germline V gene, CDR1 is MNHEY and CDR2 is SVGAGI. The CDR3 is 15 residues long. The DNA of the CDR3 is TGTGCCAGCACCCCCGGGTCGAAGAACACCGGGGAGCTGTTTTTT. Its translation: CASTPGSKNTGELFF.

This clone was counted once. The DNA of the CDR3 is TGCGCCAGCAGCCGAGAGACAGGGGGCAATCAGCCCCAGCATTTT. This translates into CASSRETGGNQPQHF. The chain couples TRBV4-1 to TRBJ1-5, with 8 nucleotides matching TRBD1. CDR1 MGHRA and CDR2 YSYEKL come from the germline V gene. With 4 bases clipped from V and 2 bases from J, the junction kept 4 bases outside the gene matches. This CDR3 comprises 15 residues.

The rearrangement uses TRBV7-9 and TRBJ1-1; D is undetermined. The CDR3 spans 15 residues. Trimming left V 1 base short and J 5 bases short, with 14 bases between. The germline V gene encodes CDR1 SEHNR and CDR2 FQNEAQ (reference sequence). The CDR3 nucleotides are TGTGCCAGCAGCTTAGACGGGTCGCGAACGACTGAAGCTTTCTTT. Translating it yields CASSLDGSRTTEAFF.

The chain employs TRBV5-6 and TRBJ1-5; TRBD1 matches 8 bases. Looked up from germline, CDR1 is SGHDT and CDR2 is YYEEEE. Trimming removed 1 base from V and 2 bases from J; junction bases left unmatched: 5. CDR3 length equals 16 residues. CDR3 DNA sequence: TGTGCCAGCAGCTTGTTCGCGACAGGGGGCAATCAGCCCCAGCATTTT. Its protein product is CASSLFATGGNQPQHF.

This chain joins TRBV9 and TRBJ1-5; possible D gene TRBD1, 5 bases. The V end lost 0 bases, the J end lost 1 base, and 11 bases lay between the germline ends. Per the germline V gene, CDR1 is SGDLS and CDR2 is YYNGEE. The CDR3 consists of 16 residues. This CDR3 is CASSVGPEGSNQPQHF. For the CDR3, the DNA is TGTGCCAGCAGCGTAGGACCCGAGGGGAGCAATCAGCCCCAGCATTTT.

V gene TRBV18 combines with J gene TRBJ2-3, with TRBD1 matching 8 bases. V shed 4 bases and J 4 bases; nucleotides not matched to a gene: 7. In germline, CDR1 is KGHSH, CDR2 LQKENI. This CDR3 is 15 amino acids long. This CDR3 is CASSLDRVSADTQYF. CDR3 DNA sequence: TGTGCCAGCTCACTGGACAGGGTTTCAGCAGATACGCAGTATTTT.

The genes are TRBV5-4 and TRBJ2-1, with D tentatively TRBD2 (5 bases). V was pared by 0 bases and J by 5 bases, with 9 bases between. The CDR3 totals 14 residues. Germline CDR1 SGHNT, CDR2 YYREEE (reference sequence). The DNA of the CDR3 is TGTGCCAGCAGCTTGGACGGGGTCAACAATGAGCAGTTCTTC. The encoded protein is CASSLDGVNNEQFF.

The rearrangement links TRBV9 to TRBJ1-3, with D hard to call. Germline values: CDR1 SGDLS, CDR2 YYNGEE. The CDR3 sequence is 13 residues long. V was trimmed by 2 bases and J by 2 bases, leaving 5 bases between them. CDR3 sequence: CASSVAAGNTIYF. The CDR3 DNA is TGTGCCAGCAGCGTGGCAGCTGGAAACACCATATATTTT.

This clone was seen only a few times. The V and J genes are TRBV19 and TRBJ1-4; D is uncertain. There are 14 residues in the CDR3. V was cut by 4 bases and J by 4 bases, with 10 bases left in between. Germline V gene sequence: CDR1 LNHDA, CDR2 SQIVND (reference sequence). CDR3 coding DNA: TGTGCCAGTAGTACCGGACGGCGTAATGAAAAACTGTTTTTT. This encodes CASSTGRRNEKLFF.

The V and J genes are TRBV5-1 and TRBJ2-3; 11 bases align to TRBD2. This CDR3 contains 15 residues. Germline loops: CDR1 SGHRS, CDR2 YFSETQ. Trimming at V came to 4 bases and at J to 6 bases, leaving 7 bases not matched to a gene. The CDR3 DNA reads TGCGCCAGCAGCCTAGGACTAGCGGGTGTGGATACGCAGTATTTT. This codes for CASSLGLAGVDTQYF. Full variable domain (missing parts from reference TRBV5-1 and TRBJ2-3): KAGVTQTPRYLIKTRGQQVTLSCSPISGHRSVSWYQQTPGQGLQFLFEYFSETQRNKGNFPGRFSGRQFSNSRSEMNVSTLELGDSALYLCASSLGLAGVDTQYFGPGTRLTVL.

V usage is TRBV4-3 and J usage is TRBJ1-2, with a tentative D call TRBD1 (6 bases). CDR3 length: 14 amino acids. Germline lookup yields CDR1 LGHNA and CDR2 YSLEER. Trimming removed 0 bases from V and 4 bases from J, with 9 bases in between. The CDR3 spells CASSQDLQGYGYTF. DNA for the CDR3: TGCGCCAGCAGCCAAGATCTACAGGGCTATGGCTACACCTTC.

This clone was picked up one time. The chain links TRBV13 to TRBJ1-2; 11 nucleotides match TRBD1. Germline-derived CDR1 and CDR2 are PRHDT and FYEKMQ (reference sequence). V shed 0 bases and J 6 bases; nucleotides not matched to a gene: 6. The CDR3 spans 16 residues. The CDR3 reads CASSLGRGQGAHGYTF. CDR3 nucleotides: TGTGCCAGCAGCTTAGGCCGCGGACAGGGGGCGCATGGCTACACCTTC.

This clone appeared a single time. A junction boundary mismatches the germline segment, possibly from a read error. CDR3 nucleotide sequence: TGTGCCAGCACCCGAGGAAGGGCCTCCAACAATGAGCAGTTCTTC. Translated, it gives CASTRGRASNNEQFF. The V gene is TRBV11-3, the J gene TRBJ2-1; D uncertain. Per germline, CDR1 SGHNT and CDR2 YENEEA. CDR3 length: 15 amino acids.

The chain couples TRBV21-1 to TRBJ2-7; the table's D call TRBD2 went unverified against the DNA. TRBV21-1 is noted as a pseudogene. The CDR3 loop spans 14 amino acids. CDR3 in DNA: TGTGCCGGATCCGGGAATCGGTACACCTACGAGCAGTACTTC. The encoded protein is CAGSGNRYTYEQYF.